These 8 T cell receptor beta chains share one sample of origin, sequenced in a study of CD8+ T cells in alopecia areata. Extraction and reverse transcription of RNA yielded cDNA as the sequencing template. The assay was immunoSEQ multiplex PCR, and TCRdb's table has in-frame clones only and misses some. The profile covers fewer than 200,000 clones, with approximately 60% appearing a single time and 13% to 15% taken by the ten largest. Treatment denoted: oral pan-JAK inhibitor, 5-10 mg twice daily. The specimen comprised CD4+ T cells sorted from blood, sampled at week 24, from a patient treated with tofacitinib. These receptors came from a human donor with alopecia areata.

The rearrangement uses TRBV29-1 and TRBJ2-5; D unclear. The ends were cut back, 3 bases at V and 3 bases at J, with 11 bases in the middle. The CDR3 totals 13 residues. Looked up from germline, CDR1 is SQVTM and CDR2 is ANQGSEA. CDR3 protein: CSVDLAQKETQYF. As DNA, the CDR3 is TGCAGCGTTGACTTGGCGCAGAAAGAGACCCAGTACTTC.

The chain is built from TRBV30 and TRBJ1-2, with D hard to call. In germline, CDR1 is GTSNPN, CDR2 SVGIG (reference sequence). V dropped 0 bases and J dropped 4 bases, with 6 bases sitting between them. The CDR3 length is 12 residues. The CDR3 nucleotides read TGTGCCTGGAGTGTTTTTGGCTATGGCTACACCTTC. Its translation is CAWSVFGYGYTF.

V is TRBV7-6 and J is TRBJ1-6; 9 bases agree with TRBD1. Germline values: CDR1 SGHVS, CDR2 FNYEAQ. The CDR3 has 16 residues. The V and J ends lost 5 bases and 9 bases, in that order; junction bases with no gene match: 11. CDR3 nucleotide sequence: TGTGCCAGCAGCCCGGGGACAGGGCAGGGCCGTTCACCCCTCCACTTT. Residues: CASSPGTGQGRSPLHF.

This clone came up a few times. J is TRBJ2-2 and V is TRBV7-9; no clear D. V was pared by 3 bases and J by 2 bases, with 4 bases between. Germline V gene lookup returns CDR1 SEHNR and CDR2 FQNEAQ (reference sequence). The CDR3 has 13 amino acids. The CDR3 region is CASSFENTGELFF. CDR3 coding DNA: TGTGCCAGCAGCTTTGAAAACACCGGGGAGCTGTTTTTT.

The chain recombines TRBV30 with TRBJ2-5; weak D call: TRBD2 (6 bases). Germline loops: CDR1 GTSNPN, CDR2 SVGIG (reference sequence). Trimming took off 4 bases at V and 3 bases at J, with 9 bases between the two ends. This CDR3 contains 12 residues. In DNA form, the CDR3 reads TGTGCCTGGAAGGACTATAAAGAGACCCAGTACTTC. Its translation: CAWKDYKETQYF. Drawing the rest from reference TRBV30 and TRBJ2-5, the complete variable domain is SQTIHQWPATLVQPVGSPLSLECTVEGTSNPNLYWYRQAAGRGLQLLFYSVGIGQISSEVPQNLSASRPQDRQFILSSKKLLLSDSGFYLCAWKDYKETQYFGPGTRLLVL.

A few counts support this clone. The chain recombines TRBV29-1 with TRBJ1-2; D remains ambiguous. The CDR3 has 12 amino acids. Germline CDR1 and CDR2: SQVTM and ANQGSEA. The V end lost 6 bases, the J end lost 4 bases, and 12 bases lay between the germline ends. The CDR3 loop reads CSVEKGTYGYTF. The CDR3 coding sequence is TGCAGCGTCGAAAAGGGTACCTATGGCTACACCTTC. The whole variable domain, filled in from reference TRBV29-1 and TRBJ1-2, reads SAVISQKPSRDICQRGTSLTIQCQVDSQVTMMFWYRQQPGQSLTLIATANQGSEATYESGFVIDKFPISRPNLTFSTLTVSNMSPEDSSIYLCSVEKGTYGYTFGSGTRLTVV.

On this clone itself: Sequence at one end of the junction differs from germline and may be a read error. V gene TRBV6-1 combines with J gene TRBJ1-2; D not resolved. The CDR3 runs 11 residues. Per the germline V gene, CDR1 is MNHNS and CDR2 is SASEGT. CDR3 region: CASSEALWGSF. The CDR3 bases are TGTGCCAGCAGTGAAGCGCTGTGGGGTTCCTTC.

This CDR3 is CAISRTEESYEQYF. In nucleotides, the CDR3 is TGTGCCATCAGTCGGACAGAAGAATCCTACGAGCAGTACTTC. J is TRBJ2-7 and V is TRBV10-3, with D maybe TRBD1 (6 bases). The V gene's germline CDR1 is ENHRY and CDR2 SYGVKD. This CDR3 contains 14 residues. Deletions cut 5 bases from V and 1 base from J, with 12 bases between.